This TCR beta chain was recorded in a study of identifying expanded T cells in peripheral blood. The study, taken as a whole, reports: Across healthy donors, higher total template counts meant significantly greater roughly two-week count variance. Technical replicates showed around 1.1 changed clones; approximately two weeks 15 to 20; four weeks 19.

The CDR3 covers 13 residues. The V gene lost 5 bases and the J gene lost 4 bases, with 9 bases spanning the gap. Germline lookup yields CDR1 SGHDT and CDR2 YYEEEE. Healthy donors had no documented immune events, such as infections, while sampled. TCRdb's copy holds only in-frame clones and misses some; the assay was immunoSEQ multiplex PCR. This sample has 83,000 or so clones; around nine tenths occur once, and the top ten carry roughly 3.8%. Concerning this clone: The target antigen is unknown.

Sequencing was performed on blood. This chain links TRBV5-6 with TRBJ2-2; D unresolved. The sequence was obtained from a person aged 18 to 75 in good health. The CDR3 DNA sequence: TGTGCCAGCAGTTTAGGCCCCACCGGGGAGCTGTTTTTT. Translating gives CASSLGPTGELFF.